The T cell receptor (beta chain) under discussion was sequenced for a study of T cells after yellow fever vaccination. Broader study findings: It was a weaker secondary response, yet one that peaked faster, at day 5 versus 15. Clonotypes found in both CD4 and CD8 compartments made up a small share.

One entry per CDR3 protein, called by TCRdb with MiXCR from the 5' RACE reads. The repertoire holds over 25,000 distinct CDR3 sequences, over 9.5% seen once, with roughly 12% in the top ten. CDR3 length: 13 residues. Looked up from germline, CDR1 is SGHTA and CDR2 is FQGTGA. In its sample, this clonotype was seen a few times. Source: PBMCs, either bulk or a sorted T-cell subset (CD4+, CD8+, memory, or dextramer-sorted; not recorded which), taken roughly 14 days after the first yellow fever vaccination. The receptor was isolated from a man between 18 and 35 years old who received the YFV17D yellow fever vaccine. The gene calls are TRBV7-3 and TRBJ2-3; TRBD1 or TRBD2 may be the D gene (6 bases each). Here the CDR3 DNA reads TGTGCTTCCAGGAGGGGGGGCACAGATACGCAGTATTTT. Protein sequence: CASRRGGTDTQYF.